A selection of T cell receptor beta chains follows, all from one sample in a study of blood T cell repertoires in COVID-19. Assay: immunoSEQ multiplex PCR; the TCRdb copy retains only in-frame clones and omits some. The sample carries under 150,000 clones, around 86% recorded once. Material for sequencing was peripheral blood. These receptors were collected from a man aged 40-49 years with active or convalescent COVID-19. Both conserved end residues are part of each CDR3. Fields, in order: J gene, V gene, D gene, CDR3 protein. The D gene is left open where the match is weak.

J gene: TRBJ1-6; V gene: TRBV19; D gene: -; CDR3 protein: CASREQGNSPLHF
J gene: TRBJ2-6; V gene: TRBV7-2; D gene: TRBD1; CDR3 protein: CASSPGQVFSGANVLTF
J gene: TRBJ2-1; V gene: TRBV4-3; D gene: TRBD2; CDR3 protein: CASSLGLAGIDEQFF
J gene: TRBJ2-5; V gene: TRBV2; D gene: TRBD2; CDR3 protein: CASRRAGAVETQYF
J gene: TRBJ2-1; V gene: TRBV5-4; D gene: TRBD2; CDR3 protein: CASSSPHSGGAGNEQFF
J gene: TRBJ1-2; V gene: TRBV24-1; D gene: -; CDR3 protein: CATSDLGAGWVGYTF
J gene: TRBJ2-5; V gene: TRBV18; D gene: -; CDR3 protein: CASSPRTEIQETQYF
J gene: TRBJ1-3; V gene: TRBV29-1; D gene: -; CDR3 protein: CSVARGSGNTIYF
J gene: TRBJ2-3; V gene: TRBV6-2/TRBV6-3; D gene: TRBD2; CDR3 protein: CASSPGGKGTDTQYF
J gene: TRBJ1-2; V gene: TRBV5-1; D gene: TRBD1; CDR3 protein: CASSLFQGARDGYTF
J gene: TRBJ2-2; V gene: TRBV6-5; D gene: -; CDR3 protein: CASSSTPGVTGELFF